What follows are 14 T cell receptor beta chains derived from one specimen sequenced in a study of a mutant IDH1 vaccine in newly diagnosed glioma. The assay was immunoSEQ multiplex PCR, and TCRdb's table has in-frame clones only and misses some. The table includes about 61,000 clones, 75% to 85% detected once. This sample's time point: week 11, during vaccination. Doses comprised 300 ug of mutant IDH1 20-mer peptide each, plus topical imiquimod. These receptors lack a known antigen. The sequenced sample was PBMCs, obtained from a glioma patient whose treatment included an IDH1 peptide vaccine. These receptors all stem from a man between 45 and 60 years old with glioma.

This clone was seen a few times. The CDR3 region is CASSQPGRKLFF. The CDR3, as DNA: TGCGCCAGCAGCCAGCCGGGTAGAAAACTGTTTTTT. The gene calls are TRBV4-3 and TRBJ1-4; unclear D gene. CDR3 size: 12 residues. In germline, CDR1 is LGHNA, CDR2 YSLEER. Trimming removed 3 bases at V and 10 bases at J, with 9 bases between.

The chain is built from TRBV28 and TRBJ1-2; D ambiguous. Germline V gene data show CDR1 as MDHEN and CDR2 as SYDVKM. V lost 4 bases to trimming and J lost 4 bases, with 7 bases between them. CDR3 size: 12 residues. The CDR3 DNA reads TGTGCCAGCAGTTATCGGTTCTATGGCTACACCTTC. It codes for CASSYRFYGYTF.

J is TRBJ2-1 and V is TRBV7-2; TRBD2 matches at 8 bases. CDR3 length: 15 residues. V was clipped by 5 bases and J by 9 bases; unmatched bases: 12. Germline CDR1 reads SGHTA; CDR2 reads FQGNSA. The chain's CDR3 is CASSPGSGGMSEQFF. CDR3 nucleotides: TGTGCCAGCAGCCCTGGCTCGGGGGGGATGAGTGAGCAGTTCTTC.

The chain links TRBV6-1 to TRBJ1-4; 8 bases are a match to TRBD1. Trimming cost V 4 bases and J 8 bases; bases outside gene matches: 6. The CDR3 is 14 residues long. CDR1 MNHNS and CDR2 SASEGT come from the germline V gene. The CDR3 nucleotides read TGTGCCAGCAGTGTCACAGGGGGGGGAGAAAAACTGTTTTTT. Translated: CASSVTGGGEKLFF.

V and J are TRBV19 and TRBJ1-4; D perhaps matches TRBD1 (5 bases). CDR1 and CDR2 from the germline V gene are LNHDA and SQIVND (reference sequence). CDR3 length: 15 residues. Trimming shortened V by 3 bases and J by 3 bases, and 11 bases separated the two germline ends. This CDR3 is CASSMIRGANEKLFF. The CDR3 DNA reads TGTGCCAGTAGTATGATTCGAGGGGCTAATGAAAAACTGTTTTTT.

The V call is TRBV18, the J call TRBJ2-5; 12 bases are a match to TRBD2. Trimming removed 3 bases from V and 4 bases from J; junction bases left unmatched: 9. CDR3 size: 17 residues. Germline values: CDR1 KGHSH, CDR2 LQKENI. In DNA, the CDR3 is TGTGCCAGCTCACCTTCGGCTAGCGGGAGGGCCGTAGAGACCCAGTACTTC. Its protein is CASSPSASGRAVETQYF. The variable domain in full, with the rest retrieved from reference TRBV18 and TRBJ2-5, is NAGVMQNPRHLVRRRGQEARLRCSPMKGHSHVYWYRQLPEEGLKFMVYLQKENIIDESGMPKERFSAEFPKEGPSILRIQQVVRGDSAAYFCASSPSASGRAVETQYFGPGTRLLVL.

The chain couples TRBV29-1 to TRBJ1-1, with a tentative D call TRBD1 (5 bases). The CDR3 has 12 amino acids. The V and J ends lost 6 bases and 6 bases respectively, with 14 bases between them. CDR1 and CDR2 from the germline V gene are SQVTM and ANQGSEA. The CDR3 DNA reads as TGCAGCGTGGCAGCAGGGAGGGCTGAAGCTTTCTTT. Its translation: CSVAAGRAEAFF.

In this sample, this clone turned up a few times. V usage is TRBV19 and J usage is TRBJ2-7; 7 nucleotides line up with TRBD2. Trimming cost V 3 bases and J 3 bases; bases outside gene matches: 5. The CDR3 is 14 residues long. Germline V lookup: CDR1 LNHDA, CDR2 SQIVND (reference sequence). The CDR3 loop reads CASSIGGRIYEQYF. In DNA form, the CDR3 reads TGTGCCAGTAGTATCGGCGGGAGAATCTACGAGCAGTACTTC.

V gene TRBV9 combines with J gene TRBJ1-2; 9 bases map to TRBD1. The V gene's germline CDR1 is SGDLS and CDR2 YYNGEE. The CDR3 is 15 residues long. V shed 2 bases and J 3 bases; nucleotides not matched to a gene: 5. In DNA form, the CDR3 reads TGTGCCAGCAGCGTGAGCGGACAGGGGCACTATGGCTACACCTTC. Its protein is CASSVSGQGHYGYTF.

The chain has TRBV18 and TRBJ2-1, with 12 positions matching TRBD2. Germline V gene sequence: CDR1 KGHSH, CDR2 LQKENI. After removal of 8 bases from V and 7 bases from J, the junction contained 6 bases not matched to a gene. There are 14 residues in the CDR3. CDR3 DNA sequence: TGTGCCAGCGCGGGGACTAGCGGGCGTAATGAGCAGTTCTTC. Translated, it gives CASAGTSGRNEQFF.

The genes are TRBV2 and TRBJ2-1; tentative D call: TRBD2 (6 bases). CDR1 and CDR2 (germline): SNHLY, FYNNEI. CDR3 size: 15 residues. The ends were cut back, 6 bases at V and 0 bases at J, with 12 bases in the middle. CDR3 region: CASRLSGSSYNEQFF. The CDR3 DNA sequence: TGTGCCAGCAGACTGTCCGGGAGCTCCTACAATGAGCAGTTCTTC.

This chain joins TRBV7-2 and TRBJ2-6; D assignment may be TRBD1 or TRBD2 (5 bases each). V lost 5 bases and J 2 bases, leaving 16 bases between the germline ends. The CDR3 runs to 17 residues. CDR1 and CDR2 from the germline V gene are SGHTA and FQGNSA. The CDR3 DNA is TGTGCCAGCAGCCCCTTAGGGACCGCCCCTGGGGCCAACGTCCTGACTTTC. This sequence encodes CASSPLGTAPGANVLTF.

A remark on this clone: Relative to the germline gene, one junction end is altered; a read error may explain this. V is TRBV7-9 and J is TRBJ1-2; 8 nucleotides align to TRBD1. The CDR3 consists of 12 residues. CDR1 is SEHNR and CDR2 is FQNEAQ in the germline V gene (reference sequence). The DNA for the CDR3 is TGTGCCAGCAGCGGGGACAGGCTGGATCTTCACTTC. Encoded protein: CASSGDRLDLHF.

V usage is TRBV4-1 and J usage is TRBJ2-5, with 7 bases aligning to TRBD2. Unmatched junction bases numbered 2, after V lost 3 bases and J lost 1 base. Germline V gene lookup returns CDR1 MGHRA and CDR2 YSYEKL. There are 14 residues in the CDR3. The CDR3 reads CASSQGGFQETQYF. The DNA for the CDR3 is TGCGCCAGCAGCCAGGGGGGGTTCCAAGAGACCCAGTACTTC.